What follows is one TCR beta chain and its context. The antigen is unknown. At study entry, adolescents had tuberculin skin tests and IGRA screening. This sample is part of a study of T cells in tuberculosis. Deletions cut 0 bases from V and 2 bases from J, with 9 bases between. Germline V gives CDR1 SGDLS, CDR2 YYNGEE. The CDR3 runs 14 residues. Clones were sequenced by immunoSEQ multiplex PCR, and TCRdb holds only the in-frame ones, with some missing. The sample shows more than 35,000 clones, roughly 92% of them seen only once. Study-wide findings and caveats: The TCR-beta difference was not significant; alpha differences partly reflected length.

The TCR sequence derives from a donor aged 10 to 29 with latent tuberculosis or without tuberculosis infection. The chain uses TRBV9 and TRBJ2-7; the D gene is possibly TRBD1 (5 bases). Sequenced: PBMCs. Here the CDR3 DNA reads TGTGCCAGCAGCGTAGCTGACAGAGCCTACGAGCAGTACTTC. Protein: CASSVADRAYEQYF.